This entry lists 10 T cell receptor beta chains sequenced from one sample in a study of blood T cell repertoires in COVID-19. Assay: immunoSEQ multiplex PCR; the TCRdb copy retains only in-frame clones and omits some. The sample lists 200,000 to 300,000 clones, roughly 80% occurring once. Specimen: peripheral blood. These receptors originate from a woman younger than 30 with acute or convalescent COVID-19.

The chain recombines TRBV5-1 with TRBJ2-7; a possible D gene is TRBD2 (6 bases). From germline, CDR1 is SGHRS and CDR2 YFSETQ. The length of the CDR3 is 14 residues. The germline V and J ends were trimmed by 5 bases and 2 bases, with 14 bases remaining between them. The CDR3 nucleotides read TGCGCCAGCAGACCATTCGGGGGACCCTACGAGCAGTACTTC. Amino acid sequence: CASRPFGGPYEQYF.

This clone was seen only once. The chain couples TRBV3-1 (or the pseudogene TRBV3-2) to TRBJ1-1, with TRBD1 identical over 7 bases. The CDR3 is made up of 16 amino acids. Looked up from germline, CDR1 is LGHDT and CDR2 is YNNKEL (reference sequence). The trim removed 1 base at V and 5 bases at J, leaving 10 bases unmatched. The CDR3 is CASSQGRPDRVTEAFF. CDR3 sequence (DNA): TGTGCCAGCAGCCAAGGGAGGCCAGACAGGGTAACTGAAGCTTTCTTT.

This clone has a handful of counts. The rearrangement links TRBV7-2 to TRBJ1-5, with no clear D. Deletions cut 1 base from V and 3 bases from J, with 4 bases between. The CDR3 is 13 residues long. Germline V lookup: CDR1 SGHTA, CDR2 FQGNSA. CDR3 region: CASSLDYNQPQHF. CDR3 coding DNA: TGTGCCAGCAGCTTAGACTACAATCAGCCCCAGCATTTT. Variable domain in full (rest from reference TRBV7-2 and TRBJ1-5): GAGVSQSPSNKVTEKGKDVELRCDPISGHTALYWYRQSLGQGLEFLIYFQGNSAPDKSGLPSDRFSAERTGGSVSTLTIQRTQQEDSAVYLCASSLDYNQPQHFGDGTRLSIL.

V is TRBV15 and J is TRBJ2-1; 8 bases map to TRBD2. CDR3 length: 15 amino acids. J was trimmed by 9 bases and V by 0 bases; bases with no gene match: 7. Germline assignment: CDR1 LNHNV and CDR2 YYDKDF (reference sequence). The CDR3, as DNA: TGTGCCACCAGCAGAGATTCGGCGGGGGGCGGTGAGCAGTTCTTC. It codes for CATSRDSAGGGEQFF. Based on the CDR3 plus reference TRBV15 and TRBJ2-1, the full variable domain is DAMVIQNPRYQVTQFGKPVTLSCSQTLNHNVMYWYQQKSSQAPKLLFHYYDKDFNNEADTPDNFQSRRPNTSFCFLDIRSPGLGDTAMYLCATSRDSAGGGEQFFGPGTRLTVL.

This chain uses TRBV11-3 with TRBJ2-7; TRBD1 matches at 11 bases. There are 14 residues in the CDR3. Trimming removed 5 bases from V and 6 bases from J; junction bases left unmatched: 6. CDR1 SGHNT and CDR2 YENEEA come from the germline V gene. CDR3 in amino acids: CASSIGTGGGEQYF. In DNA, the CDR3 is TGTGCCAGCAGCATTGGGACAGGGGGAGGCGAGCAGTACTTC.

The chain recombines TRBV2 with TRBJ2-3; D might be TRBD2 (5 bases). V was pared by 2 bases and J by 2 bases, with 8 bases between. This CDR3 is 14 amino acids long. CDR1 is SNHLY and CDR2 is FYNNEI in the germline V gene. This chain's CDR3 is CASSETSYTDTQYF. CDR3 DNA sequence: TGTGCCAGCAGTGAAACTAGTTACACAGATACGCAGTATTTT.

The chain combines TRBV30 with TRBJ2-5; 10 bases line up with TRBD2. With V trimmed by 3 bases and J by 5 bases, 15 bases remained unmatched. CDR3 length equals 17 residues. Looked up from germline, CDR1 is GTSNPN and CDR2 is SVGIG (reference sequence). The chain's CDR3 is CAWREMIEREGLETQYF. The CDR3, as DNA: TGTGCCTGGAGGGAGATGATTGAGCGGGAGGGCCTCGAGACCCAGTACTTC.

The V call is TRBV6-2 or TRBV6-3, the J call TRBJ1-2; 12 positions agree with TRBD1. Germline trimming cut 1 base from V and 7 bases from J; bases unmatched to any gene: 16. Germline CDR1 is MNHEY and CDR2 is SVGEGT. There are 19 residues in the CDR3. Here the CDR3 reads CASSYYLGTGDRGRSGYTF. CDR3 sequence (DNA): TGTGCCAGCAGTTACTACCTTGGGACCGGGGACAGGGGGCGAAGTGGCTACACCTTC.

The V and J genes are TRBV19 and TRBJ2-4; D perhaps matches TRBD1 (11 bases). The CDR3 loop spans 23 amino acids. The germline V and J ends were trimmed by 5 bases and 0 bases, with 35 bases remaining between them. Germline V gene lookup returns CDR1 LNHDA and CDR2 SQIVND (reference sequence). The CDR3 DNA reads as TGTGCCAGTAGTTCACCCCCGGGACAGGGGGGGACTAGCGCCGATCTAGCCAAAAACATTCAGTACTTC. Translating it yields CASSSPPGQGGTSADLAKNIQYF. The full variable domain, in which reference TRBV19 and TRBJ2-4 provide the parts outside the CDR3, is DGGITQSPKYLFRKEGQNVTLSCEQNLNHDAMYWYRQDPGQGLRLIYYSQIVNDFQKGDIAEGYSVSREKKESFPLTVTSAQKNPTAFYLCASSSPPGQGGTSADLAKNIQYFGAGTRLSVL.

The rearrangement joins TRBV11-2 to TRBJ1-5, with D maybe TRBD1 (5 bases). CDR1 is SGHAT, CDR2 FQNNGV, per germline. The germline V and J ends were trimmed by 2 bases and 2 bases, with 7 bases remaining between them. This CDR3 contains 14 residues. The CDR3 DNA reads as TGTGCCAGCAGCTTACCGGGGGGCAATCAGCCCCAGCATTTT. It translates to CASSLPGGNQPQHF.